The rows below give T cell receptor beta chains drawn from one sample of a study of control samples from healthy donors and cancer patients. Libraries were prepared by immunoSEQ multiplex PCR; TCRdb keeps only in-frame clonotypes and omits some of them. This sample has around 130,000 clones, with approximately 87% found just once. The sample comprised blood. The receptor source for this set is a man aged 25 to 45 in good health. CDR3s include the opening cysteine and the closing phenylalanine or tryptophan. The order of the fields is D gene, V gene, clone size, J gene, CDR3 protein, CDR3 DNA. The D gene is left open where the match is weak. Size is omitted from some rows. Given values are once, few, many or a class for expanded clones.

>NA|TRBV11-3|NA|TRBJ2-7
CASSLEQGFTEQYF
TGTGCCAGCAGCTTAGAACAGGGTTTCACCGAGCAGTACTTC
>NA|TRBV6-6|NA|TRBJ1-3
CASSYEGSGNTIYF
TGTGCCAGCAGTTACGAGGGCTCTGGAAACACCATATATTTT
>NA|TRBV4-1|NA|TRBJ2-1
CASSQDWRMEEQFF
TGCGCCAGCAGCCAAGATTGGAGGATGGAGGAGCAGTTCTTC
>NA|TRBV15|few|TRBJ2-1
CATSRDRAGIEQFF
TGTGCCACCAGCAGAGATCGGGCAGGGATTGAGCAGTTCTTC
>NA|TRBV7-9|NA|TRBJ2-5
CASSLRGTFQETQYF
TGTGCCAGCAGCTTGCGAGGGACATTCCAAGAGACCCAGTACTTC
>NA|TRBV7-2|NA|TRBJ1-2
CASSSYEGKGDYGYTF
TGTGCCAGCAGCTCCTATGAAGGGAAAGGGGACTATGGCTACACCTTC
>NA|TRBV24-1|NA|TRBJ2-1
CATSRESSYNEQFF
TGTGCCACCAGTCGGGAGAGCTCCTACAATGAGCAGTTCTTC
>NA|TRBV5-5|NA|TRBJ1-5
CASSLFVRTFNQPQHF
TGTGCCAGCAGCCTCTTCGTCAGGACGTTTAATCAGCCCCAGCATTTT
>TRBD2|TRBV18|NA|TRBJ2-7
CASSGLAGVYEQYF
TGTGCCAGCTCCGGACTAGCGGGGGTTTACGAGCAGTACTTC
>NA|TRBV25-1|NA|TRBJ2-2
CASSTAGETGELFF
TGTGCCAGCTCAACGGCAGGGGAGACCGGGGAGCTGTTTTTT
>TRBD1|TRBV29-1|NA|TRBJ1-1
CSAGTANTEAFF
TGCAGCGCCGGGACAGCGAACACTGAAGCTTTCTTT
>TRBD2|TRBV27|NA|TRBJ2-2
CASSGLAGAVDTGELFF
TGTGCCAGCAGTGGACTAGCGGGGGCGGTCGACACCGGGGAGCTGTTTTTT
>TRBD1|TRBV14|once|TRBJ1-6
CASSVGQGYSSPLHF
TGTGCCAGCAGCGTAGGACAGGGTTACTCCTCACCCCTCCACTTT
>NA|TRBV24-1|NA|TRBJ1-4
CATSDSSATNEKLFF
TGTGCCACCAGTGATTCTAGTGCAACTAATGAAAAACTGTTTTTT
>TRBD2|TRBV11-3|once|TRBJ2-5
CASSLGSGGGARQETQYF
TGTGCCAGCAGCTTAGGGAGTGGCGGGGGGGCGCGGCAAGAGACCCAGTACTTC
>TRBD1|TRBV5-1|NA|TRBJ1-2
CASSPDRQGAGYYGYTF
TGCGCCAGCAGCCCCGACCGACAGGGAGCGGGCTACTATGGCTACACCTTC
>NA|TRBV11-2|NA|TRBJ1-4
CASSYGSEKLFF
TGTGCCAGCAGTTACGGTTCAGAAAAACTGTTTTTT
>TRBD1|TRBV24-1|NA|TRBJ1-4
CATSDPQGASNEKLFF
TGTGCCACCAGTGATCCTCAGGGGGCGTCTAATGAAAAACTGTTTTTT
>NA|TRBV19|NA|TRBJ1-6
CASRGLREYNSPLHF
TGTGCCTCCAGGGGCCTGAGAGAGTATAATTCACCCCTCCACTTT
>NA|TRBV5-3|NA|TRBJ1-3
CARSTGGAGVESTPSGNTIYF
TGTGCCAGAAGCACAGGAGGTGCAGGGGTAGAATCGACCCCTTCTGGAAACACCATATATTTT
>TRBD1|TRBV10-3|few|TRBJ2-6
CAIGWGQGAVGANVLTF
TGTGCCATCGGTTGGGGACAGGGGGCGGTTGGGGCCAACGTCCTGACTTTC
>TRBD1|TRBV7-9|NA|TRBJ2-1
CASSFPGQGVDEQFF
TGTGCCAGCAGCTTTCCGGGACAGGGCGTTGATGAGCAGTTCTTC
>NA|TRBV10-3|NA|TRBJ2-1
CAISEPGKQFF
TGTGCCATCAGTGAGCCAGGGAAGCAGTTCTTC
>NA|TRBV30|NA|TRBJ1-5
CAWSVGLGNQPQHF
TGTGCCTGGAGTGTAGGTTTGGGCAATCAGCCCCAGCATTTT
>TRBD1|TRBV14|NA|TRBJ1-4
CASSLRGVQGANEKLFF
TGTGCCAGCAGCCTCAGGGGGGTACAGGGAGCTAATGAAAAACTGTTTTTT
>TRBD1|TRBV30|NA|TRBJ1-6
CAWRVQGWNSPLHF
TGTGCCTGGAGAGTACAGGGGTGGAATTCACCCCTCCACTTT
>TRBD2|TRBV2|NA|TRBJ2-5
CASSSSGGNYEETQYF
TGTGCCAGCAGTTCTAGCGGGGGGAATTACGAAGAGACCCAGTACTTC
>TRBD1|TRBV6-6|NA|TRBJ1-2
CASNQGDGYTF
TGTGCCAGCAACCAGGGGGATGGCTACACCTTC
>TRBD1|TRBV2|NA|TRBJ1-6
CASSRGSPSPLHF
TGTGCCAGCAGCAGGGGGTCACCATCACCCCTCCACTTT
>NA|TRBV4-1|NA|TRBJ1-4
CASSQTWTATNEKLFF
TGCGCCAGCAGCCAGACCTGGACAGCAACTAATGAAAAACTGTTTTTT
>TRBD1|TRBV5-1|NA|TRBJ1-5
CASSPGQGAGQPQHF
TGCGCCAGCAGCCCCGGACAGGGGGCAGGTCAGCCCCAGCATTTT
>NA|TRBV20-1|NA|TRBJ1-2
CSASQQWETYGYTF
TGCAGTGCTAGTCAACAGTGGGAGACATATGGCTACACCTTC
>NA|TRBV5-1|NA|TRBJ1-2
CASSLDPTTYGYTF
TGCGCCAGCAGCTTGGACCCTACTACCTATGGCTACACCTTC
>NA|TRBV6-5|NA|TRBJ2-6
CASYTLGSGANVLTF
TGTGCCAGCTACACTTTGGGTTCTGGGGCCAACGTCCTGACTTTC
>TRBD1|TRBV10-3|NA|TRBJ1-5
CAISEGRTGVNQPQHF
TGTGCCATCAGTGAAGGAAGGACAGGGGTAAATCAGCCCCAGCATTTT
>TRBD2|TRBV30|NA|TRBJ2-3
CAWSRTSGGGTDTQYF
TGTGCCTGGAGTAGGACTAGCGGGGGGGGCACAGATACGCAGTATTTT
>NA|TRBV19|NA|TRBJ1-6
CASTLSSYNSPLHF
TGTGCCAGTACCTTAAGCTCCTATAATTCACCCCTCCACTTT
>NA|TRBV11-3|once|TRBJ1-1
CASSSDSDTEAFF
TGTGCCAGCAGCTCCGACAGTGACACTGAAGCTTTCTTT
>TRBD2|TRBV9|NA|TRBJ2-7
CASSVGGGADRTYEQYF
TGTGCCAGCAGCGTCGGCGGGGGGGCCGATCGGACCTACGAGCAGTACTTC
>TRBD1|TRBV11-3|NA|TRBJ1-2
CASSLGRGEYGYTF
TGTGCCAGCAGCTTGGGCAGGGGGGAGTATGGCTACACCTTC
>NA|TRBV7-8|once|TRBJ2-3
CASSVPLGDTQYF
TGTGCCAGCAGTGTCCCCCTCGGAGATACGCAGTATTTT
>TRBD1|TRBV24-1|NA|TRBJ1-5
CATSETGTGNQPQHF
TGTGCCACCAGTGAGACCGGGACAGGGAATCAGCCCCAGCATTTT
>NA|TRBV5-1|NA|TRBJ1-6
CASSLGTYNSPLHF
TGCGCCAGCAGCTTGGGGACATATAATTCACCCCTCCACTTT
>NA|TRBV27|once|TRBJ2-1
CASRFRGAREQFF
TGTGCCAGCCGTTTTAGGGGGGCTCGCGAGCAGTTCTTC